Here is one T cell receptor beta chain with its context. This entry comes from a study of high-grade serous ovarian cancer treatment subgroups. Assay used: immunoSEQ multiplex PCR; TCRdb lists only in-frame clones, some missing. The sample carries 18,000 or so clones, around 75% recorded once. Tumor tissue was taken before any definitive surgery or chemotherapy was given. V was trimmed by 0 bases and J by 3 bases, leaving 6 bases between them. CDR1 is SGHAT, CDR2 FQNNGV, per germline. This CDR3 is built from 13 residues. The clonotype was recovered from a human donor with high-grade serous ovarian cancer. Source material: tumor tissue. This chain uses TRBV11-2 with TRBJ2-7, with D tentatively TRBD1 or TRBD2 (5 bases each). The chain's CDR3 is CASSLDGGYEQYF. Written as DNA, the CDR3 is TGTGCCAGCAGCTTAGATGGGGGCTACGAGCAGTACTTC.